The rows below give T cell receptor beta chains drawn from one sample of a study of early T cells in non-severe SARS-CoV-2 infection. TCRdb redid the calling of the 5' RACE reads with MiXCR, one entry per CDR3 protein. Of some 60,000 distinct CDR3 sequences listed, roughly 10% are singletons. Input material: whole blood. These receptors were obtained from an adult who was a healthcare worker with PCR-confirmed SARS-CoV-2 infection or an uninfected control (not recorded which). Each CDR3 is given with its conserved first and last residue. Each record gives: clone size, D gene, V gene, J gene, CDR3 protein, CDR3 DNA. D genes are given only for firm matches. Clone size is given for some rows only: seen once, a few or many times, or a class if the clone is expanded.

>few|.|TRBV5-1|TRBJ2-7
CASSLAGGKYEQYF
TGCGCCAGCAGCTTGGCCGGGGGAAAGTACGAGCAGTACTTC
>.|TRBD1|TRBV27|TRBJ1-2
CASSLDRGGKGYTF
TGTGCCAGCAGTTTAGACAGGGGAGGGAAGGGCTACACCTTC
>many|.|TRBV30|TRBJ2-1
CAWSLGSSYNEQFF
TGTGCCTGGAGTCTTGGGAGCTCCTACAATGAGCAGTTCTTC
>.|.|TRBV5-1|TRBJ2-1
CASSLAGRRGSSYNEQFF
TGCGCCAGCAGCTTGGCGGGACGGAGGGGAAGCTCCTACAATGAGCAGTTCTTC
>many|.|TRBV25-1|TRBJ1-2
CASSDGRYGYTF
TGTGCCAGCAGTGACGGCAGATATGGCTACACCTTC
>many|TRBD2|TRBV7-9|TRBJ2-3
CASSSTSGRNTDTQYF
TGTGCCAGCAGCTCTACCAGCGGGAGAAATACAGATACGCAGTATTTT
>many|.|TRBV20-1|TRBJ2-7
CSAPSPVGSYEQYF
TGCAGTGCTCCGAGCCCGGTCGGCTCCTACGAGCAGTACTTC
>few|TRBD2|TRBV19|TRBJ2-2
CATGLAGVTGELFF
TGTGCCACCGGACTAGCGGGAGTTACCGGGGAGCTGTTTTTT
>many|.|TRBV30|TRBJ2-6
CAWSVGVDGANVLTF
TGTGCCTGGAGTGTAGGGGTAGATGGGGCCAACGTCCTGACTTTC
>few|.|TRBV7-9|TRBJ2-1
CASSLEVGDEQFF
TGTGCCAGCAGCTTAGAAGTGGGGGATGAGCAGTTCTTC
>.|.|TRBV20-1|TRBJ2-7
CSARTQRLRLYEQYF
TGCAGTGCTAGGACCCAACGGTTGCGACTCTACGAGCAGTACTTC
>many|.|TRBV7-2|TRBJ2-7
CASSPQASVLREQYF
TGTGCCAGCAGCCCCCAGGCCTCTGTCTTGAGGGAGCAGTACTTC
>many|TRBD1|TRBV6-5|TRBJ1-1
CASRPGTGSRVTEAFF
TGTGCCAGCAGGCCCGGGACAGGGAGTCGTGTCACTGAAGCTTTCTTT
>few|.|TRBV5-6|TRBJ2-1
CASSLGHGAIYNEQFF
TGTGCCAGCAGCTTGGGACACGGGGCTATCTACAATGAGCAGTTCTTC
>many|TRBD1|TRBV7-9|TRBJ1-1
CASSLGSTGGLREAFF
TGTGCCAGCAGCTTAGGATCGACAGGGGGCCTTAGGGAAGCTTTCTTT
>.|.|TRBV7-9|TRBJ1-1
CASSLGAPGMNTEAFF
TGTGCCAGCAGCTTGGGGGCTCCCGGTATGAACACTGAAGCTTTCTTT
>.|TRBD1|TRBV4-3|TRBJ2-7
CASSQAGTGDEQYF
TGCGCCAGCAGCCAGGCCGGGACAGGGGACGAGCAGTACTTC
>many|.|TRBV6-2/TRBV6-3|TRBJ1-1
CASSDSQDEAFF
TGTGCCAGTTCGGACAGCCAGGATGAAGCTTTCTTT
>many|TRBD2|TRBV7-3|TRBJ2-7
CASSPGTSGRLRQYF
TGTGCCAGCAGCCCAGGGACTAGCGGGAGATTACGGCAGTACTTC
>.|TRBD2|TRBV19|TRBJ2-2
CASSLAGAATGELFF
TGTGCCAGTAGTCTAGCGGGGGCGGCCACCGGGGAGCTGTTTTTT
>.|TRBD2|TRBV9|TRBJ2-1
CASSPAIGGGRTNEQFF
TGTGCCAGCAGCCCAGCCATTGGGGGAGGGCGCACCAATGAGCAGTTCTTC
>few|.|TRBV11-2|TRBJ1-1
CASSRRTGTDSMNTEAFF
TGTGCCAGCAGCCGCAGGACCGGGACGGATTCCATGAACACTGAAGCTTTCTTT
>few|.|TRBV20-1|TRBJ2-7
CSAVPHSYEQYF
TGCAGTGCTGTACCCCACTCCTACGAGCAGTACTTC
>.|.|TRBV20-1|TRBJ1-1
CSARANRPEAFF
TGCAGTGCTAGAGCAAACAGGCCTGAAGCTTTCTTT
>many|TRBD1|TRBV7-9|TRBJ2-6
CASSMTGGVSGANVLTF
TGTGCCAGCAGCATGACAGGGGGAGTCTCTGGGGCCAACGTCCTGACTTTC
>many|.|TRBV30|TRBJ1-2
CAWSREGRSGYTF
TGTGCCTGGAGCCGCGAGGGGAGGAGTGGCTACACCTTC
>.|.|TRBV18|TRBJ2-3
CASSPVQDTDTQYF
TGTGCCAGCTCACCAGTACAAGACACAGATACGCAGTATTTT
>many|.|TRBV7-8|TRBJ2-3
CASSPTSMGGRDTQYF
TGTGCCAGCAGCCCCACTAGCATGGGAGGTAGAGATACGCAGTATTTT
>.|TRBD2|TRBV3-1|TRBJ2-2
CASSQTGLAGLASNTGELFF
TGTGCCAGCAGCCAGACGGGACTAGCGGGCCTCGCCTCGAACACCGGGGAGCTGTTTTTT
>few|TRBD1|TRBV19|TRBJ1-2
CASSRGQGYGYTF
TGTGCCAGCTCGCGGGGACAGGGGTATGGCTACACCTTC
>few|.|TRBV24-1|TRBJ2-2
CATSDSTRDTGELFF
TGTGCCACCAGTGACTCTACTAGAGACACCGGGGAGCTGTTTTTT
>many|.|TRBV25-1|TRBJ2-3
CASSEFSLTDTQYF
TGTGCCAGCAGTGAATTCAGCCTCACAGATACGCAGTATTTT
>many|.|TRBV19|TRBJ2-1
CASSIEGGQGLRDEQFF
TGTGCCAGTAGTATAGAAGGAGGGCAGGGACTCCGGGATGAGCAGTTCTTC
>.|.|TRBV20-1|TRBJ2-5
CSARRSPEETQYF
TGCAGTGCTAGGAGGTCTCCCGAAGAGACCCAGTACTTC
>many|.|TRBV11-2|TRBJ2-7
CASSSDSDGRYEQYF
TGTGCCAGCAGCTCGGATTCGGACGGGCGATACGAGCAGTACTTC
>many|.|TRBV2|TRBJ2-3
CASRGTAVGTQYF
TGTGCCAGCAGGGGGACGGCCGTAGGTACGCAGTATTTT